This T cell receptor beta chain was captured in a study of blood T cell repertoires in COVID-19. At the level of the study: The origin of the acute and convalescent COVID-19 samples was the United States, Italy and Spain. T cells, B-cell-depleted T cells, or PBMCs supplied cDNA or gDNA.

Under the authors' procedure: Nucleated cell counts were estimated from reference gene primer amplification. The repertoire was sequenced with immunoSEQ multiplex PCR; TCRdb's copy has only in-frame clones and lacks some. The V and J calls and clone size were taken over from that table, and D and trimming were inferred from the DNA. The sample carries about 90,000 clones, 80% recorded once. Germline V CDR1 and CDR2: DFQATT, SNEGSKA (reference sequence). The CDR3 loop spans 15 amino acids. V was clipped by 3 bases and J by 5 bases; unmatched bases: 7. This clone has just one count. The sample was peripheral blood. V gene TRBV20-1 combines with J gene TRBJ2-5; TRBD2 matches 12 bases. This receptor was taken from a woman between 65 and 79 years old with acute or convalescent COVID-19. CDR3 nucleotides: TGCAGTGCTAGTACTAGCGGGGGGTTCGGGGAGACCCAGTACTTC. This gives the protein CSASTSGGFGETQYF.